The 7 T cell receptor beta chains below come from one sample, sequenced in a study of T cell changes during pregnancy in multiple sclerosis (dated by TCRdb to about 2019). The library was produced with the immunoSEQ multiplex PCR assay. TCRdb's version of the immuneACCESS table is confined to in-frame rearrangements and falls short of the full clone set. An unresolved V gene accounts for under half of the shortfall where checked; the remainder is of unknown origin. This sample comprises over 45,000 clones, almost 95% of them detected only once. The ten largest clones take up more than 0.7% of the sample. The sequencing used CD4+ T cells from peripheral blood mononuclear cells, collected in the second trimester of pregnancy. Receptors were obtained from a female donor in good health, enrolled as a control in a pregnancy study.

The rearrangement joins TRBV5-1 to TRBJ1-4, with 9 bases aligning to TRBD1. CDR1 SGHRS and CDR2 YFSETQ come from the germline V gene. Trimming took 4 bases from V and 0 from J; bases not matched to a gene: 7. The length of the CDR3 is 17 residues. The CDR3 DNA is TGCGCCAGCAGCAGGTGGGGGGACAGGGCAACTAATGAAAAACTGTTTTTT. Residues: CASSRWGDRATNEKLFF.

This rearrangement joins TRBV19 to TRBJ2-1; 10 nucleotides match TRBD1. The CDR3 totals 15 residues. Trimming at V came to 8 bases and at J to 2 bases, leaving 6 bases not matched to a gene. Germline V gives CDR1 LNHDA, CDR2 SQIVND (reference sequence). CDR3 DNA: TGTGCCAGTCTCAGGACAGGGGGGACCTACAATGAGCAGTTCTTC. It is translated as CASLRTGGTYNEQFF.

The V and J genes are TRBV19 and TRBJ2-1; a weak D match, TRBD1 (6 bases). Germline CDR1 reads LNHDA; CDR2 reads SQIVND (reference sequence). This CDR3 is 12 amino acids long. CDR3 coding DNA: TGTGTATCAAGGGGGAATAACAATGAGCAGTTCTTC. It translates to CVSRGNNNEQFF.

The rearrangement uses TRBV19 and TRBJ2-7; TRBD1 aligns across 7 bases. The V segment lost 5 bases and the J segment 5 bases; nucleotides outside the gene matches: 9. This CDR3 region has 14 residues. CDR1 and CDR2 from the germline V gene are LNHDA and SQIVND (reference sequence). CDR3 DNA sequence: TGTGCCAGTAGTCTACAACAGGGGTGGGACGAGCAGTACTTC. Protein product: CASSLQQGWDEQYF.

The V and J genes are TRBV5-5 and TRBJ2-1; perhaps TRBD1 as D (5 bases). Germline V gene sequence: CDR1 SGHKS, CDR2 YYEKEE (reference sequence). The CDR3 consists of 14 residues. V was pared by 4 bases and J by 9 bases, with 17 bases between. DNA of the CDR3: TGTGCCAGCAGCCTCACCGAAGGGGTAGGTGAGCAGTTCTTC. Protein: CASSLTEGVGEQFF.

The chain links TRBV4-1 to TRBJ2-5; D ambiguous. Trimming left V 4 bases short and J 2 bases short, with 14 bases between. Germline CDR1 MGHRA, CDR2 YSYEKL. The CDR3 has 15 amino acids. The CDR3 loop is CASSRTGGQQETQYF. As DNA, the CDR3 is TGCGCCAGCAGCCGAACCGGCGGCCAACAAGAGACCCAGTACTTC.

The rearrangement joins TRBV11-2 to TRBJ2-2; D gene unclear. The V and J ends lost 4 bases and 4 bases respectively, with 16 bases between them. The CDR3 has 16 residues. Germline assignment: CDR1 SGHAT and CDR2 FQNNGV. The CDR3 nucleotides read TGTGCCAGCAGCTCACTCCCCTCCTGGGCCACCGGGGAGCTGTTTTTT. This sequence encodes CASSSLPSWATGELFF. Supplemented by reference TRBV11-2 and TRBJ2-2, the full variable domain reads EAGVAQSPRYKIIEKRQSVAFWCNPISGHATLYWYQQILGQGPKLLIQFQNNGVVDDSQLPKDRFSAERLKGVDSTLKIQPAKLEDSAVYLCASSSLPSWATGELFFGEGSRLTVL.